This record covers a single T cell receptor beta chain. Its antigen is as yet unknown. The data originate from a study of vaccination effects on CD4 cells after COVID-19. Only in-frame clones appear in the TCRdb table, and some are missing; sequencing was by immunoSEQ multiplex PCR. Of 25,000 to 30,000 clones listed, roughly 70% are singletons. Sequencing in the ViraFEST assay came after antigen-specific CD4+ T cells had been expanded with viral peptide pools, which were used to stimulate PBMC. Following an approximately eleven-day culture, CD4+ T cells were purified. All study participants received two doses of BNT162b2 or mRNA-1273 vaccine. The CDR3 consists of 13 residues. The V segment lost 4 bases and the J segment 13 bases; nucleotides outside the gene matches: 8. CDR1 and CDR2 (germline): LGHDT, YNNKEL (reference sequence).

Source: CD4+ T cells from PBMCs cultured with HCoV-NL63 spike peptides, taken after COVID-19 vaccination. The sequence was collected from a human donor who received a COVID-19 vaccine. The chain recombines TRBV3-1 (or the pseudogene TRBV3-2) with TRBJ1-4; 8 positions match TRBD1. DNA of the CDR3: TGTGCCAGCAGCCGGACAGGGTTTGAAGGACTGTTTTTT. Protein sequence: CASSRTGFEGLFF.